The 9 T cell receptor beta chains reported below all come from one sample, sequenced in a study of blood T cell repertoires in COVID-19. Assay used: immunoSEQ multiplex PCR; TCRdb lists only in-frame clones, some missing. The sample carries 45,000 to 55,000 clones, 87% recorded once. Sequences were obtained from peripheral blood. These receptors all stem from a man in his fifties with active COVID-19.

This chain uses TRBV5-1 with TRBJ2-3, with 10 bases matching TRBD2. The junction had 4 bases not matched to a gene; V was cut back by 4 bases and J by 5 bases. The CDR3 runs 14 residues. Germline V gives CDR1 SGHRS, CDR2 YFSETQ. DNA for the CDR3: TGCGCCAGCAGCAGCTTAGCGGGAGGAGATACGCAGTATTTT. Encoded protein: CASSSLAGGDTQYF.

This chain links TRBV11-2 with TRBJ2-7; TRBD1 aligns across 10 bases. V lost 7 bases and J lost 2; bases outside the gene matches: 5. This CDR3 contains 14 residues. Germline CDR1 is SGHAT and CDR2 is FQNNGV. CDR3 in DNA: TGTGCCAGCACCGCGGACAGGGGGACCTACGAGCAGTACTTC. This sequence encodes CASTADRGTYEQYF.

The V and J genes are TRBV11-3 and TRBJ2-3; D unresolved. V was pared by 5 bases and J by 8 bases, with 11 bases between. Germline V CDR1 and CDR2: SGHNT, YENEEA. The CDR3 runs 12 residues. DNA for the CDR3: TGTGCCAGCAGCCCTAAATCCGGTACGCAGTATTTT. Its protein is CASSPKSGTQYF.

This chain joins TRBV28 and TRBJ2-3; D uncertain. The germline CDR1 and CDR2 sequences are MDHEN and SYDVKM. Between the trimmed V and J ends, which lost 6 bases and 0 bases, there was a span of 7 bases. The CDR3 sequence is 13 residues long. This CDR3 reads CASRFTSTDTQYF. CDR3 DNA sequence: TGTGCCAGCAGATTTACTAGCACAGATACGCAGTATTTT.

V is TRBV15 and J is TRBJ1-3; 7 bases align to TRBD1. The CDR3 has 14 residues. Germline CDR1 is LNHNV and CDR2 is YYDKDF (reference sequence). V shed 2 bases, J shed 8 bases, and the junction held 6 bases outside the gene matches. As DNA, the CDR3 is TGTGCCACCAGCAGAATGACAGGGATGGACACCATATATTTT. This gives the protein CATSRMTGMDTIYF.

The V and J genes are TRBV6-5 and TRBJ1-2, with TRBD1 identical over 7 bases. Unmatched junction bases numbered 3, after V lost 6 bases and J lost 2 bases. Germline V CDR1 and CDR2: MNHEY, SVGAGI. This CDR3 region has 13 residues. CDR3: CASRRGQNYGYTF. CDR3 bases: TGTGCCAGCAGAAGGGGACAGAACTATGGCTACACCTTC.

This chain uses TRBV15 with TRBJ2-6; 12 positions match TRBD2. Germline V gene sequence: CDR1 LNHNV, CDR2 YYDKDF (reference sequence). This CDR3 is built from 21 residues. The J segment lost 1 base and the V segment lost 2 bases, leaving 12 bases of the junction unmatched. CDR3 bases: TGTGCCACCAGCAGACTAGCGGGAGGGCCGATGAAGAGGTCTGGGGCCAACGTCCTGACTTTC. It yields the protein CATSRLAGGPMKRSGANVLTF.

The V gene is TRBV5-8, the J gene TRBJ2-3; D may be TRBD1 (7 bases). The CDR3 contains 15 residues. Germline V lookup: CDR1 SGHTS, CDR2 YDEGEE. V was shortened by 0 bases and J by 7 bases, with 15 bases between the two germline ends. The CDR3: CASSLGRGRSYTQYF. The CDR3 DNA follows: TGTGCCAGCAGCTTGGGGAGGGGGCGCAGCTATACGCAGTATTTT.

The chain combines TRBV5-4 with TRBJ1-2; 7 bases line up with TRBD1. Germline CDR1 and CDR2: SGHNT and YYREEE (reference sequence). Losses at the gene ends were 0 bases for V and 4 bases for J; bases not matched to a gene: 0. The CDR3 length is 13 residues. CDR3 DNA: TGTGCCAGCAGCTTGGACAGGGGCTATGGCTACACCTTC. This codes for CASSLDRGYGYTF.